This T cell receptor beta chain was recovered during a study of CD8 T cells in ankylosing spondylitis. Findings of the study overall: Disease-linked clones reportedly concentrated significantly in matched ankylosing spondylitis synovial fluid. Blood of patients with ankylosing spondylitis appeared to be characterized by a TCR beta motif of several highly homologous variants. Earlier work had already found some motif variants in reactive arthritis synovial fluid and blood.

This clonotype was found many times. Its specificity is unknown. The TCR beta libraries were generated through quantitative 5'-RACE incorporating molecular barcodes. TCRdb itself ran the 5' RACE reads through MiXCR, one entry per CDR3 protein. The sample has around 230,000 distinct CDR3 sequences; roughly 8.6% are singletons. Germline CDR1 and CDR2: DFQATT and SNEGSKA (reference sequence). The ends were cut back, 0 bases at V and 7 bases at J, with 9 bases in the middle. The CDR3 covers 12 residues. The source is a male donor with ankylosing spondylitis or in good health (not recorded which). The chain has TRBV20-1 and TRBJ1-1; D is uncertain. Sequencing was done on a sample of blood, either unsorted or a sorted T cell fraction (not recorded which). This CDR3 reads CSARDTNGEAFF. The CDR3 nucleotides are TGCAGTGCTAGAGATACGAACGGTGAAGCTTTCTTT.